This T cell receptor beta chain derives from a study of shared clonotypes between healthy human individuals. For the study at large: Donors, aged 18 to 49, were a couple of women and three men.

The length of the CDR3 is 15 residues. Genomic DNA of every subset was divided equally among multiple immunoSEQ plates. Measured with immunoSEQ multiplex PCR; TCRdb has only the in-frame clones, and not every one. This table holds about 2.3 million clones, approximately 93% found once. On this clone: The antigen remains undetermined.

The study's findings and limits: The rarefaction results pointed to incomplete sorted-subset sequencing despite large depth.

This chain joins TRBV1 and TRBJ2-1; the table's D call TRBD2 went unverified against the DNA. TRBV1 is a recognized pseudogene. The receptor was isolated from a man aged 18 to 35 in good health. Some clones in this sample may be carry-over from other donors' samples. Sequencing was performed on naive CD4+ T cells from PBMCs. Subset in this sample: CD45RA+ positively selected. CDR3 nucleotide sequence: TGCACCAGCAGCCCCGGGACTAGCGGGAACCTTGAGCAGTTCTTC. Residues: CTSSPGTSGNLEQFF.